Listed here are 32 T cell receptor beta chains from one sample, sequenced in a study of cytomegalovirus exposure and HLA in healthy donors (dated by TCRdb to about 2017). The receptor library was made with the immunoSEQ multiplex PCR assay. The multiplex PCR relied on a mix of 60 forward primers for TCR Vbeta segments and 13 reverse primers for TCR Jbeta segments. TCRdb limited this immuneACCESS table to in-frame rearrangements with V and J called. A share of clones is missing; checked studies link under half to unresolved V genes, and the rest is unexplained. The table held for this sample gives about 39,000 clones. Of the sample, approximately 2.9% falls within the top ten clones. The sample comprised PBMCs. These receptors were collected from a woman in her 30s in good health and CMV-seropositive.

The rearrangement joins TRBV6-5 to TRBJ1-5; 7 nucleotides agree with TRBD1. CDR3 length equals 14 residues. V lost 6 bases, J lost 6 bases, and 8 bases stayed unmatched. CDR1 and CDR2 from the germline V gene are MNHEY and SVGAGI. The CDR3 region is CASSSTGTFQPQHF. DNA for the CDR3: TGTGCCAGCAGCTCGACAGGGACGTTTCAGCCCCAGCATTTT.

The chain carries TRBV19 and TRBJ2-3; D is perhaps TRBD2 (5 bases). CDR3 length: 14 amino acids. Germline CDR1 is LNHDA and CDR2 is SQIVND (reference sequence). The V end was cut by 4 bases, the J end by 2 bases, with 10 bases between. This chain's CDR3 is CASSTRDHTDTQYF. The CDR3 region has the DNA TGTGCCAGTAGTACCCGGGATCACACAGATACGCAGTATTTT.

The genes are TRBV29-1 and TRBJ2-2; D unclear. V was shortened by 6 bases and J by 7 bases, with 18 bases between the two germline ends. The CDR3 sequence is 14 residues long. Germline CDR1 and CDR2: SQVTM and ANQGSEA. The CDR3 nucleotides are TGCAGCGTCAATTTAGTTGGTTCTTTCGGGGAGCTGTTTTTT. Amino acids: CSVNLVGSFGELFF.

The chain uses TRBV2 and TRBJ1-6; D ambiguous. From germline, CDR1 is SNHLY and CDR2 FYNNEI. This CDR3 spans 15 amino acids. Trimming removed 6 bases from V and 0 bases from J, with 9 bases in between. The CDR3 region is CASSPTSSYNSPLHF. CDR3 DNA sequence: TGTGCCAGCAGCCCAACGAGCTCCTATAATTCACCCCTCCACTTT.

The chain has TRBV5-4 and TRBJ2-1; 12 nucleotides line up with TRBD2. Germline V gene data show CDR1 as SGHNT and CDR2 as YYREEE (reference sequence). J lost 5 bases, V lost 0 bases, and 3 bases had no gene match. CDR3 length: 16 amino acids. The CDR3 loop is CASSLASSGGDNEQFF. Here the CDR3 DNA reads TGTGCCAGCAGCTTGGCGTCTAGCGGGGGGGACAATGAGCAGTTCTTC. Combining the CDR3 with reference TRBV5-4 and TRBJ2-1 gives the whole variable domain ETGVTQSPTHLIKTRGQQVTLRCSSQSGHNTVSWYQQALGQGPQFIFQYYREEENGRGNFPPRFSGLQFPNYSSELNVNALELDDSALYLCASSLASSGGDNEQFFGPGTRLTVL.

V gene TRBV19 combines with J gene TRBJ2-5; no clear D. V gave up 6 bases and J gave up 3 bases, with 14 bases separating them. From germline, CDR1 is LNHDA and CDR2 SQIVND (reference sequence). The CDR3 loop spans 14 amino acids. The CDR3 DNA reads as TGTGCCAGTAGCCTAGGATTAGAGAAAGAGACCCAGTACTTC. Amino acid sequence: CASSLGLEKETQYF.

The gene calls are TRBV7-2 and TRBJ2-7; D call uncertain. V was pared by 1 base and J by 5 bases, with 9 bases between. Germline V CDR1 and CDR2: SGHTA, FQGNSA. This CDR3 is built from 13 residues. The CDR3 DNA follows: TGTGCCAGCAGCTTAGTTGCTGAGAACGAGCAGTACTTC. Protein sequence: CASSLVAENEQYF.

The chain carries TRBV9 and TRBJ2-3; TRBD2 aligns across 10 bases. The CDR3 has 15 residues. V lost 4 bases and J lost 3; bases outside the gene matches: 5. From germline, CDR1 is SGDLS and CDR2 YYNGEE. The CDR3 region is CASSQGLADTDTQYF. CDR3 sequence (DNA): TGTGCCAGCAGCCAAGGACTAGCGGATACAGATACGCAGTATTTT.

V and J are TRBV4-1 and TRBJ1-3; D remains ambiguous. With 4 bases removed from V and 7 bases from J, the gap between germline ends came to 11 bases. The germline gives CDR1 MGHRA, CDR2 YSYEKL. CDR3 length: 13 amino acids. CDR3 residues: CASSLMTGNTIYF. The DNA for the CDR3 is TGCGCCAGCAGCCTAATGACCGGGAACACCATATATTTT.

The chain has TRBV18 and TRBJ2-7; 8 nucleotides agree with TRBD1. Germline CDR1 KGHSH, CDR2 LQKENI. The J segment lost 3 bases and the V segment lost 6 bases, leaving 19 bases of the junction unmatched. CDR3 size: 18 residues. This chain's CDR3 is CASSPTGQASGGYYEQYF. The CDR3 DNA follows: TGTGCCAGCTCGCCAACGGGACAGGCGTCCGGGGGCTACTACGAGCAGTACTTC. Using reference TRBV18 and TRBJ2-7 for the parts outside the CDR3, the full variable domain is NAGVMQNPRHLVRRRGQEARLRCSPMKGHSHVYWYRQLPEEGLKFMVYLQKENIIDESGMPKERFSAEFPKEGPSILRIQQVVRGDSAAYFCASSPTGQASGGYYEQYFGPGTRLTVT.

The CDR3 sequence: CASRSRLAGGTDTQYF. The CDR3 bases are TGTGCCAGCAGATCTCGACTAGCGGGGGGCACAGATACGCAGTATTTT. V is TRBV28 and J is TRBJ2-3; 12 bases fit TRBD2. After removal of 6 bases from V and 1 base from J, the junction contained 5 bases not matched to a gene. CDR3 length: 16 amino acids. Germline V gene lookup returns CDR1 MDHEN and CDR2 SYDVKM.

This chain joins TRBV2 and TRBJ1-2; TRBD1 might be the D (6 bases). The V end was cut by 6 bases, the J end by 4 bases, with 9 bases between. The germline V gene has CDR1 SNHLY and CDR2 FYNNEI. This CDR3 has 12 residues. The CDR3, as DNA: TGTGCCAGCAGGAGGACAGTCTATGGCTACACCTTC. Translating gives CASRRTVYGYTF.

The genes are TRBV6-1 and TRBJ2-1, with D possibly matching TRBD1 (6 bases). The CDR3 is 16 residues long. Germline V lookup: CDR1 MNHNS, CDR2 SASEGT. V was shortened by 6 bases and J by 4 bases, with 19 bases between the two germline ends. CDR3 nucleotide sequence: TGTGCCAGCAGGGAAATACAGGGTGCGGCTTACAATGAGCAGTTCTTC. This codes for CASREIQGAAYNEQFF.

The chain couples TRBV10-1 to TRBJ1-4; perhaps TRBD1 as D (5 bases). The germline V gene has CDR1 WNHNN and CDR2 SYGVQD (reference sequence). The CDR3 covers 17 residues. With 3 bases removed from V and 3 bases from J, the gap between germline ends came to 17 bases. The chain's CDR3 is CASSDQQEGQPNEKLFF. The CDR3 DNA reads TGCGCCAGCAGTGATCAACAGGAGGGGCAGCCTAATGAAAAACTGTTTTTT.

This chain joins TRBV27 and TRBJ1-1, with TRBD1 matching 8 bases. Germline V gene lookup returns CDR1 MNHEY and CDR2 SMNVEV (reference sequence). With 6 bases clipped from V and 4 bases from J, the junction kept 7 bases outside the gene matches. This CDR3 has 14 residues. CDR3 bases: TGTGCCAGCAGGAGGACAGGGACGGTCACTGAAGCTTTCTTT. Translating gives CASRRTGTVTEAFF.

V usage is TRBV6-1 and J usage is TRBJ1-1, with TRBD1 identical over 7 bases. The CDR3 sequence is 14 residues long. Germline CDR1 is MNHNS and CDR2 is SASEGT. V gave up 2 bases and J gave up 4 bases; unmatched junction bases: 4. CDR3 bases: TGTGCCAGCAGTGAAACAGGGGCCCCCACTGAAGCTTTCTTT. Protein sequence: CASSETGAPTEAFF.

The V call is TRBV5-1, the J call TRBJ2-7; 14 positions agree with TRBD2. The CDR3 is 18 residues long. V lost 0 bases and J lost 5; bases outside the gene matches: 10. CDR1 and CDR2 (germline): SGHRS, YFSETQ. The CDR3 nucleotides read TGCGCCAGCAGCTTGGGACTAGCGGGGGGGCTTCGGGATGACGAGCAGTACTTC. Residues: CASSLGLAGGLRDDEQYF.

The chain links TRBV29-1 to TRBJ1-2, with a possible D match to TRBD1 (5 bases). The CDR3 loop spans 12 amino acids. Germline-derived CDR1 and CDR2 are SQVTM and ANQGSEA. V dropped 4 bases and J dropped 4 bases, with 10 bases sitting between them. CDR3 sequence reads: CSVGSQGYGYTF. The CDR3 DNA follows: TGCAGCGTTGGGTCTCAGGGCTATGGCTACACCTTC. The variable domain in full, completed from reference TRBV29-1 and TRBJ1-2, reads SAVISQKPSRDICQRGTSLTIQCQVDSQVTMMFWYRQQPGQSLTLIATANQGSEATYESGFVIDKFPISRPNLTFSTLTVSNMSPEDSSIYLCSVGSQGYGYTFGSGTRLTVV.

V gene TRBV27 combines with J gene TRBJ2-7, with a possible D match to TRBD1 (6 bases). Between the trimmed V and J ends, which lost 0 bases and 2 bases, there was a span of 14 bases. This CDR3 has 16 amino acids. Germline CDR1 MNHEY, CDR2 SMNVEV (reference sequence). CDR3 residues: CASSLSRGGRTYEQYF. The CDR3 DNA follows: TGTGCCAGCAGTTTATCGAGAGGGGGAAGAACCTACGAGCAGTACTTC.

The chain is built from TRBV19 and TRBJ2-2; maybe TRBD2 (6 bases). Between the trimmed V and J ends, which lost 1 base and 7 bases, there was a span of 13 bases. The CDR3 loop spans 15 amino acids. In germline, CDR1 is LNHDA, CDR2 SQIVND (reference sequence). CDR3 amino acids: CASSIGGGSGGELFF. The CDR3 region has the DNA TGTGCCAGTAGTATAGGAGGAGGGTCTGGCGGGGAGCTGTTTTTT.

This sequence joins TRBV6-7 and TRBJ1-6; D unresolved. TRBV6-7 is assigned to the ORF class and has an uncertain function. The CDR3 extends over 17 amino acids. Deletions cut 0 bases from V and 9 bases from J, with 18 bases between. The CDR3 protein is CASSYSIPAREGSPLHF. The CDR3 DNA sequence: TGTGCCAGCAGTTACTCGATCCCGGCGAGGGAGGGTTCACCCCTCCACTTT.

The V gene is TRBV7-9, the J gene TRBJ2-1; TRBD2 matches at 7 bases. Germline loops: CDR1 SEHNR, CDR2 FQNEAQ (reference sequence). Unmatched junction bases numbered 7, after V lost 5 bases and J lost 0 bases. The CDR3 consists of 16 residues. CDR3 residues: CASSVISGHSYNEQFF. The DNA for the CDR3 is TGTGCCAGCAGCGTCATTAGCGGGCACTCCTACAATGAGCAGTTCTTC. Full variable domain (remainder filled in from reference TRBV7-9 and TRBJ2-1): DTGVSQNPRHKITKRGQNVTFRCDPISEHNRLYWYRQTLGQGPEFLTYFQNEAQLEKSRLLSDRFSAERPKGSFSTLEIQRTEQGDSAMYLCASSVISGHSYNEQFFGPGTRLTVL.

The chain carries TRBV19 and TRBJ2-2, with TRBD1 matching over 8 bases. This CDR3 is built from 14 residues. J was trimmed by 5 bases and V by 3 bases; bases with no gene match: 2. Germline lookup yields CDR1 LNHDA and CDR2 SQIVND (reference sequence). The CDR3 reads CASSITGGTGELFF. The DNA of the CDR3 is TGTGCCAGTAGTATTACAGGGGGTACCGGGGAGCTGTTTTTT. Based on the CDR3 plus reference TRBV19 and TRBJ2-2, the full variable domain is DGGITQSPKYLFRKEGQNVTLSCEQNLNHDAMYWYRQDPGQGLRLIYYSQIVNDFQKGDIAEGYSVSREKKESFPLTVTSAQKNPTAFYLCASSITGGTGELFFGEGSRLTVL.

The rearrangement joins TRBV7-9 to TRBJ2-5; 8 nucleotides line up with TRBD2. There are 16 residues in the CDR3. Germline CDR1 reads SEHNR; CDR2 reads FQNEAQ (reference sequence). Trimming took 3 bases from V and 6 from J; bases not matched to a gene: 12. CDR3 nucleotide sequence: TGTGCCAGCAGCTTCGGGGGGGGATCTTCATTAAAGACCCAGTACTTC. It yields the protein CASSFGGGSSLKTQYF. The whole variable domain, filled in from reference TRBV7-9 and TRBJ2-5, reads DTGVSQNPRHKITKRGQNVTFRCDPISEHNRLYWYRQTLGQGPEFLTYFQNEAQLEKSRLLSDRFSAERPKGSFSTLEIQRTEQGDSAMYLCASSFGGGSSLKTQYFGPGTRLLVL.

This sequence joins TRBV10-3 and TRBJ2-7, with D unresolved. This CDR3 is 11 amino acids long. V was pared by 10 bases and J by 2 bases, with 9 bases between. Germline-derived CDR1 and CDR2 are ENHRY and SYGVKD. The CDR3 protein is CATASPYEQYF. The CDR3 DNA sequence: TGTGCCACCGCGTCACCCTACGAGCAGTACTTC.

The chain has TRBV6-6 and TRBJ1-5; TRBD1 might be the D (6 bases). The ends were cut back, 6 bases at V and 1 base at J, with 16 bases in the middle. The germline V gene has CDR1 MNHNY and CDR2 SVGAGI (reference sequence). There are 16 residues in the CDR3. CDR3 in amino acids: CASRTGTIGSNQPQHF. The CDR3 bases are TGTGCCAGCAGAACAGGGACGATTGGGAGCAATCAGCCCCAGCATTTT.

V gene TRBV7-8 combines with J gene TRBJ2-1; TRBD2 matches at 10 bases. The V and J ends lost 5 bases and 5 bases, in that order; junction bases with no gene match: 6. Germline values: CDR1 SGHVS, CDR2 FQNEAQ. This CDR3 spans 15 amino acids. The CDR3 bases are TGTGCCAGCAGCCGCAGCGGGGGGGCTAACAATGAGCAGTTCTTC. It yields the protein CASSRSGGANNEQFF.

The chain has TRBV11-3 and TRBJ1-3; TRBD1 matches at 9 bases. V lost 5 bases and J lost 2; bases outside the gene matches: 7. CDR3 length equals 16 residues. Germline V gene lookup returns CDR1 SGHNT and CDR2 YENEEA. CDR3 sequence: CASSTHRDRAGNTIYF. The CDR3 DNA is TGTGCCAGCAGCACACACCGGGACAGGGCTGGAAACACCATATATTTT.

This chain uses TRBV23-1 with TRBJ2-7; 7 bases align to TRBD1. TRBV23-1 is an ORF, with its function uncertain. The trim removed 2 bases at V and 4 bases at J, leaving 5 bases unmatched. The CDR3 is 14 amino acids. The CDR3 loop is CASSQVQGIYEQYF. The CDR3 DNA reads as TGCGCCAGCAGTCAAGTACAGGGGATTTACGAGCAGTACTTC.

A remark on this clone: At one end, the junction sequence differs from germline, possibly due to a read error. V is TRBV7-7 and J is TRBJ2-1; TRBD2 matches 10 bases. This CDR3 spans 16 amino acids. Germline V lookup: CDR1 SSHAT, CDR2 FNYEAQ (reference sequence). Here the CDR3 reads CASSSISGGADNEQFF. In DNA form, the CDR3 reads TGTGCTAGCAGCTCAATCAGCGGGGGGGCGGACAATGAGCAGTTCTTC.

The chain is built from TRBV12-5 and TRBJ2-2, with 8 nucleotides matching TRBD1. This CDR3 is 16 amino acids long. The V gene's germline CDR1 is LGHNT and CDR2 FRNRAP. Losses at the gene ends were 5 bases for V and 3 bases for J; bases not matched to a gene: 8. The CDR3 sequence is CASGTGQGRDTGELFF. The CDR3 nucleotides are TGTGCTAGTGGTACAGGACAGGGTAGGGACACCGGGGAGCTGTTTTTT.

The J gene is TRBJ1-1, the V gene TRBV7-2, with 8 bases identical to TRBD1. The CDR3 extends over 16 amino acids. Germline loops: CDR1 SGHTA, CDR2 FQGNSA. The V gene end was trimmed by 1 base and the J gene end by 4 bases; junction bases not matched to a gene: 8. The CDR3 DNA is TGTGCCAGCAGCTTAGAAGGGGACAGGTGGGGCACTGAAGCTTTCTTT. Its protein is CASSLEGDRWGTEAFF.